These T cell receptor beta chains were read from a single sample in a study of TIL therapy for anti-PD-1-resistant metastatic lung cancer. Libraries were prepared by immunoSEQ multiplex PCR; TCRdb keeps only in-frame clonotypes and omits some of them. The sample lists tens of thousands of clones; 55% to 70% were seen once. The sample here was blood, taken at baseline. The receptors originated from a person aged 25-79 years with non-small cell lung cancer. Each CDR3 is given with its conserved first and last residue. A D gene is named only where the DNA matches it firmly. Clone size is not always given. Where it is, it says once, few, many or a class for expanded clones.

v_call,d_call,clone_size,j_call,cdr3_nt,cdr3_aa
TRBV5-3,.,.,TRBJ1-1,TGTGCCAGAAGCTTCGATCGAGGGGATGGGGGGACTGAAGCTTTCTTT,CARSFDRGDGGTEAFF
TRBV5-6,.,.,TRBJ1-5,TGTGCCAGCAGCTTCGGTGGGAGCAATCAGCCCCAGCATTTT,CASSFGGSNQPQHF
TRBV7-3,.,.,TRBJ1-1,TGTGCCAGCAGCTTCGGGCCGAACACTGAAGCTTTCTTT,CASSFGPNTEAFF
TRBV19,.,.,TRBJ1-1,TGTGCCAGTAGTATGGGCAGGGGTTCAAATGAAGCTTTCTTT,CASSMGRGSNEAFF
TRBV11-2,.,.,TRBJ1-3,TGTGCCAGCAGCGAGTCCGGGACGGCGGATGCCATATATTTT,CASSESGTADAIYF
TRBV15,.,.,TRBJ2-1,TGTGCCACCAGCAGGGGGGGTTCCTTGACTCCAAATGAGCAGTTCTTC,CATSRGGSLTPNEQFF
TRBV30,.,.,TRBJ1-3,TGTGCCTGGAGTGTAGCCGGGGGACGGAATCTGGGGAACACCATATATTTT,CAWSVAGGRNLGNTIYF
TRBV28,TRBD2,.,TRBJ2-3,TGTGCCAGCATCGGAGTGGGACTAGGACCCACAGATACGCAGTATTTT,CASIGVGLGPTDTQYF
TRBV10-1,.,few,TRBJ1-1,TGCGCCAGCAGTGAGTCGACCGAGAACACTGAAGCTTTCTTT,CASSESTENTEAFF
TRBV20-1,.,.,TRBJ2-1,TGCAGTGCGACGGTGTACAATGAGCAGTTCTTC,CSATVYNEQFF
TRBV11-2,.,.,TRBJ2-5,TGTGCCAGCAGCTTAGACCCGGCGGGGACCCAGTACTTC,CASSLDPAGTQYF
TRBV12-5,.,.,TRBJ1-4,TGTGCTAGTGGTTTGGTCACAGGACTTTATGAAAAACTGTTTTTT,CASGLVTGLYEKLFF
TRBV28,.,.,TRBJ1-1,TGTGCCATCAAAACTTTCGGGGGGTTCGAAGCTTTCTTT,CAIKTFGGFEAFF
TRBV30,.,.,TRBJ1-4,TGTGCCTGGAGCCAGGGTGTAGCAACTAATGAAAAACTGTTTTTT,CAWSQGVATNEKLFF
TRBV5-6,.,.,TRBJ2-1,TGTGCCAGCAGCTCGGACAGCTACAATGAGCAGTTCTTC,CASSSDSYNEQFF
TRBV5-1,.,.,TRBJ1-1,TGCGCCAGCAGCTTGGCGGGGGACACTGAAGCTTTCTTT,CASSLAGDTEAFF
TRBV18,TRBD1,.,TRBJ1-2,TGTGCCAGCTCACCAAATACAGGGGATGGCTACACCTTC,CASSPNTGDGYTF
TRBV6-5,.,.,TRBJ1-1,TGTGCCAGCAGCCGGGGGGTTGGAACTGAAGCTTTCTTT,CASSRGVGTEAFF
TRBV7-9,TRBD2,.,TRBJ2-1,TGTGCCAGCAGCTCCGGACTAGCGGGAGTTTATGAGCAGTTCTTC,CASSSGLAGVYEQFF
TRBV5-1,.,.,TRBJ2-1,TGCGCCAGCAGCTTGGTGGGTGAGCAGTTCTTC,CASSLVGEQFF
TRBV7-3,.,.,TRBJ2-1,TGTGCCAGCAGCTTGGGGTATGGACAGCCTGGGGAGCAGTTCTTC,CASSLGYGQPGEQFF
TRBV7-3,.,.,TRBJ2-5,TGTGCCAGCAGCTTCTTCGGGGGCCAAGAGACCCAGTACTTC,CASSFFGGQETQYF
TRBV29-1,.,few,TRBJ1-1,TGCAGCGTCGGTAGAAATCCGTACACTGAAGCTTTCTTT,CSVGRNPYTEAFF
TRBV6-5,.,.,TRBJ2-5,TGTGCCAGCAGTTATTCACTCGGCGAACAAGAGACCCAGTACTTC,CASSYSLGEQETQYF
TRBV9,TRBD1,.,TRBJ2-5,TGTGCCAGCAGCGTACTCGGGACAGGTGGAGCGGAGACCCAGTACTTC,CASSVLGTGGAETQYF
TRBV10-1,.,.,TRBJ2-2,TGCGCCAGCAGTGAGGCAGGAAGGAACACCGGGGAGCTGTTTTTT,CASSEAGRNTGELFF